The 26 T cell receptor beta chains listed next were all sequenced from one sample in a study of identical twins. MiXCR, run by TCRdb on the 5' RACE reads, gives a single entry per CDR3 protein. This table holds 120,000 to 150,000 distinct CDR3 sequences, 3% to 4% found once. Sequenced material: memory T cells sorted from blood. All receptors derive from a man aged 18 to 29 in good health.

The table lists this clonotype with many counts. This rearrangement joins TRBV7-2 to TRBJ1-5; unclear D gene. The germline gives CDR1 SGHTA, CDR2 FQGNSA. The CDR3 contains 14 residues. Trimming stripped 4 bases from V and 2 bases from J, with 9 bases between. The CDR3 sequence: CASSSRIGNQPQHF. The CDR3 coding sequence is TGTGCCAGCAGCTCACGAATTGGCAATCAGCCCCAGCATTTT.

This clonotype came up many times. The rearrangement links TRBV5-4 to TRBJ1-1; D possibly corresponds to TRBD1 (5 bases). V dropped 4 bases and J dropped 10 bases, with 14 bases sitting between them. Per the germline V gene, CDR1 is SGHNT and CDR2 is YYREEE (reference sequence). The CDR3 loop spans 12 amino acids. The CDR3 DNA is TGTGCCAGCAGCCCCCAGGGAGAGGGAGCTTTCTTT. Residues: CASSPQGEGAFF.

This clonotype appeared many times. The V gene is TRBV12-3 or TRBV12-4, the J gene TRBJ2-3; D is unresolved. The CDR3 runs 13 residues. Deletions cut 6 bases from V and 4 bases from J, with 11 bases between. In nucleotides, the CDR3 is TGTGCCAGCAGCCGAATAATCCCAGATACGCAGTATTTT. This translates into CASSRIIPDTQYF.

In its sample, this clonotype was seen a few times. The chain couples TRBV6-1 to TRBJ1-2, with 8 bases aligning to TRBD1. Trimming removed 4 bases from V and 6 bases from J; junction bases left unmatched: 4. CDR1 is MNHNS, CDR2 SASEGT, per germline. The CDR3 is 13 amino acids. CDR3 sequence: CASSATGVNGYTF. The CDR3 DNA sequence: TGTGCCAGCAGTGCGACAGGGGTTAATGGCTACACCTTC.

This clonotype showed up just a few times. This chain joins TRBV11-2 and TRBJ2-1, with D possibly TRBD2 on 6 matching bases. Germline V gene sequence: CDR1 SGHAT, CDR2 FQNNGV. The V end was cut by 5 bases, the J end by 3 bases, with 14 bases between. CDR3 length: 15 residues. The CDR3 reads CASSPGAGNYNEQFF. CDR3 nucleotide sequence: TGTGCCAGCAGCCCCGGGGCGGGGAACTACAATGAGCAGTTCTTC.

This clonotype was counted at least ten times. The V and J genes are TRBV7-7 and TRBJ2-1, with TRBD2 matching 8 bases. V was pared by 5 bases and J by 4 bases, with 10 bases of the junction left unmatched. Germline CDR1 and CDR2: SSHAT and FNYEAQ (reference sequence). The length of the CDR3 is 16 residues. As DNA, the CDR3 is TGTGCCAGCAGCAGGTCTAGCGGGCCGGGGTACAATGAGCAGTTCTTC. Its translation: CASSRSSGPGYNEQFF.

At least ten counts were recorded for this clonotype. The chain combines TRBV5-1 with TRBJ1-1; D perhaps matches TRBD1 (6 bases). There are 14 residues in the CDR3. The germline CDR1 and CDR2 sequences are SGHRS and YFSETQ. Trimming took 5 bases from V and 1 from J, leaving 12 bases between them. In nucleotides, the CDR3 is TGCGCCAGCAGTAAACAGGGTAAGAACACTGAAGCTTTCTTT. Amino acid sequence: CASSKQGKNTEAFF.

This clonotype was detected ten times or more. The gene calls are TRBV7-2 and TRBJ2-3, with 7 bases matching TRBD2. The trim removed 5 bases at V and 4 bases at J, leaving 6 bases unmatched. CDR1 is SGHTA and CDR2 is FQGNSA in the germline V gene. This CDR3 has 14 amino acids. The CDR3 region is CASSTTLAADTQYF. In DNA, the CDR3 is TGTGCCAGCAGCACGACCCTAGCGGCAGATACGCAGTATTTT.

Many counts were recorded for this clonotype. The chain links TRBV10-3 to TRBJ1-2, with D maybe TRBD1 (5 bases). Trimming removed 3 bases from V and 4 bases from J, with 6 bases in between. Per germline, CDR1 ENHRY and CDR2 SYGVKD. This CDR3 region has 12 residues. The CDR3 DNA is TGTGCCATCAGTGACCAGGGCTATGGCTACACCTTC. It specifies CAISDQGYGYTF.

This clonotype was counted ten times or more. The chain uses TRBV5-5 and TRBJ1-5, with D possibly matching TRBD1 (5 bases). This CDR3 has 15 residues. CDR1 is SGHKS, CDR2 YYEKEE, per germline (reference sequence). The V end was cut by 4 bases, the J end by 0 bases, with 11 bases between. CDR3 in amino acids: CASSGAQGSNQPQHF. For the CDR3, the DNA is TGTGCCAGCAGCGGGGCCCAGGGTAGCAATCAGCCCCAGCATTTT.

This clonotype was seen ten or more times. The chain carries TRBV18 and TRBJ2-6; D perhaps matches TRBD2 (5 bases). Deletions cut 1 base from V and 0 bases from J, with 13 bases between. The CDR3 has 18 amino acids. Germline CDR1 and CDR2: KGHSH and LQKENI. The CDR3 region is CASSPLGVANSGANVLTF. The CDR3, as DNA: TGTGCCAGCTCACCACTCGGGGTAGCGAACTCTGGGGCCAACGTCCTGACTTTC.

This clonotype was observed at least ten times. The V and J genes are TRBV3-1 and TRBJ2-5; 7 bases align to TRBD2. Germline CDR1 and CDR2: LGHDT and YNNKEL (reference sequence). The CDR3 spans 16 residues. V shed 1 base, J shed 5 bases, and the junction held 10 bases outside the gene matches. The CDR3: CASSQVLSAGRETQYF. The CDR3 nucleotides read TGTGCCAGCAGCCAAGTTTTGTCAGCGGGGAGGGAGACCCAGTACTTC.

This clonotype was detected ten times or more. V is TRBV5-1 and J is TRBJ2-1; 8 bases fit TRBD2. The CDR3 consists of 16 residues. Germline V gene data show CDR1 as SGHRS and CDR2 as YFSETQ. With 4 bases clipped from V and 0 bases from J, the junction kept 6 bases outside the gene matches. As DNA, the CDR3 is TGCGCCAGCAGCCCGCGGGGGGCTAGCTCCTACAATGAGCAGTTCTTC. As protein: CASSPRGASSYNEQFF.

This clonotype was counted many times. The chain joins TRBV7-2 to TRBJ2-1; D ambiguous. Germline V CDR1 and CDR2: SGHTA, FQGNSA. The CDR3 consists of 13 residues. V dropped 3 bases and J dropped 5 bases, with 8 bases sitting between them. The CDR3 reads CASSFRVNNEQFF. CDR3 in DNA: TGTGCCAGCAGCTTCCGGGTCAACAATGAGCAGTTCTTC.

This clonotype was counted ten times or more. This CDR3 reads CASSFAGGYSDEAFF. DNA for the CDR3: TGTGCCAGCAGCTTTGCAGGGGGCTATTCCGATGAAGCTTTCTTT. The chain combines TRBV7-2 with TRBJ1-1, with TRBD1 matching 8 bases. Germline CDR1 is SGHTA and CDR2 is FQGNSA. The V and J ends lost 3 bases and 7 bases, in that order; junction bases with no gene match: 10. This CDR3 spans 15 amino acids.

At least ten counts were recorded for this clonotype. The CDR3, as DNA: TGCGCCAGCAGCTCAACAGGGGGAGGAACTGAAGCTTTCTTT. Its translation: CASSSTGGGTEAFF. The chain has TRBV5-1 and TRBJ1-1; 8 positions match TRBD1. The germline gives CDR1 SGHRS, CDR2 YFSETQ. Trimming removed 3 bases from V and 5 bases from J; junction bases left unmatched: 6. The CDR3 extends over 14 amino acids. The full variable domain, rest sourced from reference TRBV5-1 and TRBJ1-1, is KAGVTQTPRYLIKTRGQQVTLSCSPISGHRSVSWYQQTPGQGLQFLFEYFSETQRNKGNFPGRFSGRQFSNSRSEMNVSTLELGDSALYLCASSSTGGGTEAFFGQGTRLTVV.

This clonotype was seen at least ten times. The V and J genes are TRBV20-1 and TRBJ1-1; D ambiguous. The CDR3 is 15 amino acids. Between the trimmed V and J ends, which lost 0 bases and 0 bases, there was a span of 11 bases. The germline V gene has CDR1 DFQATT and CDR2 SNEGSKA (reference sequence). CDR3 in DNA: TGCAGTGCTAGAGACGGAGGGCGGGTGAACACTGAAGCTTTCTTT. It translates to CSARDGGRVNTEAFF.

The table lists this clonotype with many counts. This chain links TRBV5-5 with TRBJ1-5; the match to TRBD1 covers 7 bases. The CDR3 spans 15 residues. From germline, CDR1 is SGHKS and CDR2 YYEKEE (reference sequence). With V trimmed by 3 bases and J by 4 bases, 7 bases remained unmatched. CDR3 region: CASSWMGTANQPQHF. The DNA for the CDR3 is TGTGCCAGCAGCTGGATGGGGACAGCGAATCAGCCCCAGCATTTT.

Many counts were recorded for this clonotype. This chain links TRBV29-1 with TRBJ1-2; D is undetermined. The CDR3 totals 11 residues. V gave up 3 bases and J gave up 7 bases, with 9 bases separating them. Germline V gene sequence: CDR1 SQVTM, CDR2 ANQGSEA. CDR3 in DNA: TGCAGCGTTGATCTACGTGGTGGCTACACCTTC. Translated, it gives CSVDLRGGYTF.

The table lists this clonotype with many counts. The J gene is TRBJ2-4, the V gene TRBV11-2; 8 nucleotides match TRBD2. This CDR3 spans 18 amino acids. Germline V gives CDR1 SGHAT, CDR2 FQNNGV. V gave up 4 bases and J gave up 3 bases; unmatched junction bases: 14. CDR3 nucleotide sequence: TGTGCCAGCAGCTCCATTAGAGCGGGAGAGTATAACAAAAACATTCAGTACTTC. It encodes CASSSIRAGEYNKNIQYF. The full variable domain, in which reference TRBV11-2 and TRBJ2-4 provide the parts outside the CDR3, is EAGVAQSPRYKIIEKRQSVAFWCNPISGHATLYWYQQILGQGPKLLIQFQNNGVVDDSQLPKDRFSAERLKGVDSTLKIQPAKLEDSAVYLCASSSIRAGEYNKNIQYFGAGTRLSVL.

This clonotype was counted ten times or more. The chain is built from TRBV6-2 or TRBV6-3 and TRBJ2-2; 10 nucleotides match TRBD2. The CDR3 covers 15 residues. CDR1 is MNHEY, CDR2 SVGEGT, per germline. The trim removed 2 bases at V and 6 bases at J, leaving 3 bases unmatched. The CDR3 DNA sequence: TGTGCCAGCAGTTACAACGGACTAGCGGCCGGGGAGCTGTTTTTT. Its protein product is CASSYNGLAAGELFF.

This clonotype was counted many times. This chain uses TRBV5-1 with TRBJ2-2, with 7 bases identical to TRBD2. CDR1 is SGHRS and CDR2 is YFSETQ in the germline V gene. V lost 4 bases, J lost 6 bases, and 3 bases stayed unmatched. The CDR3 spans 13 residues. The CDR3 DNA reads as TGCGCCAGCAGCCGGACTAGTCCCGGGGAGCTGTTTTTT. As protein: CASSRTSPGELFF.

This clonotype was counted at least ten times. The V and J genes are TRBV11-2 and TRBJ2-1; a possible D gene is TRBD2 (5 bases). This CDR3 has 15 amino acids. CDR1 is SGHAT and CDR2 is FQNNGV in the germline V gene. Trimming shortened V by 10 bases and J by 7 bases, and 23 bases separated the two germline ends. CDR3 nucleotide sequence: TGTGCCACCTCACCGAGAGGGAATCGGCAGAATGAGCAGTTCTTC. This sequence encodes CATSPRGNRQNEQFF.

V gene TRBV20-1 combines with J gene TRBJ1-2; D may be TRBD1 (6 bases). Trimming cost V 0 bases and J 2 bases, with 10 bases left between them. CDR1 is DFQATT, CDR2 SNEGSKA, per germline (reference sequence). This CDR3 spans 14 amino acids. The CDR3: CSARDGQPNYGYTF. In DNA, the CDR3 is TGCAGTGCTAGAGATGGACAGCCAAACTATGGCTACACCTTC.

The table lists this clonotype with a few counts. This chain uses TRBV5-6 with TRBJ2-1; no clear D gene. The CDR3 sequence is 15 residues long. V lost 4 bases to trimming and J lost 4 bases, with 15 bases between them. Germline V gene sequence: CDR1 SGHDT, CDR2 YYEEEE. The DNA of the CDR3 is TGTGCCAGCAGCCCAGATCTGAGTTTGTACAATGAGCAGTTCTTC. It is translated as CASSPDLSLYNEQFF.

This clonotype showed up many times. V gene TRBV12-3 or TRBV12-4 combines with J gene TRBJ2-1, with D perhaps TRBD1 (6 bases). The CDR3 totals 14 residues. CDR3 in DNA: TGTGCAACCGACGGGGCAGGGGTAATTAATGAGCAGTTCTTC. This sequence encodes CATDGAGVINEQFF.